The clone carrying this TCR beta chain was seen a few times. The sample originates from a study of T cells in Graves' hyperthyroidism and ophthalmopathy. The wider study: Peripheral blood collection took place at initial diagnosis, before any treatment.

Patients showing uncontrolled infection, other autoimmune disease, pregnancy or lactation were ineligible. V lost 5 bases and J 2 bases, leaving 9 bases between the germline ends. The germline V gene encodes CDR1 LNHDA and CDR2 SQIVND (reference sequence). This CDR3 region has 13 residues. Regions amplified from RNA transcripts were the TCR beta CDR3 regions. The TCR CDR3 first-round RT-PCR relied on the HTBI primer set. MiXCR was run by TCRdb on the multiplex PCR reads, yielding one entry per CDR3 protein. Among roughly 570,000 distinct CDR3 sequences listed, about 15% were seen once. The specimen was blood. The V gene is TRBV19, the J gene TRBJ1-1; D call uncertain. This clonotype was sampled from a woman aged 30 to 39 with Graves' hyperthyroidism. The CDR3 region is CASSRSSNTEAFF. The CDR3 DNA reads as TGTGCCAGTAGTCGATCGTCTAACACTGAAGCTTTCTTT.